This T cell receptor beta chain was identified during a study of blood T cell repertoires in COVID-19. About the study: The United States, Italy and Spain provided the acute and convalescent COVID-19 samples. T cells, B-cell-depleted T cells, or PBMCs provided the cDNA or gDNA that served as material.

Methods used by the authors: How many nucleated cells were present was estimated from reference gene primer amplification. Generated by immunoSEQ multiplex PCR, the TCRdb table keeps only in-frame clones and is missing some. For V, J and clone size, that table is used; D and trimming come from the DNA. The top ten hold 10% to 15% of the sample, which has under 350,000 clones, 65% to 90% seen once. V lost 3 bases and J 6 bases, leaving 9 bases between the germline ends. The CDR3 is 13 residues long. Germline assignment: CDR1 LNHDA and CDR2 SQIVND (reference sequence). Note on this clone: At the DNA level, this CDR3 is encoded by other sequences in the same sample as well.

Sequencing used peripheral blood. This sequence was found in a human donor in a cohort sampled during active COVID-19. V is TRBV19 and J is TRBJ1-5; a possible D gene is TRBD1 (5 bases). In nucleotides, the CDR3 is TGTGCCAGTAGTATCCAGGGTGGTCAGCCCCAGCATTTT. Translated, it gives CASSIQGGQPQHF.